One sample yielded the 16 T cell receptor beta chains listed below, sequenced in a study of T cells in Graves' hyperthyroidism and ophthalmopathy. RNA transcripts provided the source from which TCR beta CDR3 regions were amplified. The HTBI set primed first-round TCR CDR3 RT-PCR. TCRdb reanalysed the multiplex PCR reads using MiXCR and keeps one entry per CDR3 protein. This sample carries approximately 640,000 distinct CDR3 sequences, roughly 17% of them seen once, and the ten largest clones take 3% to 4%. The sequencing input was blood. Receptor source: a woman in her twenties or thirties with Graves' hyperthyroidism.

The table lists this clonotype with many counts. V usage is TRBV27 and J usage is TRBJ1-5; D remains unclear. V was shortened by 3 bases and J by 2 bases, with 8 bases between the two germline ends. The germline V gene encodes CDR1 MNHEY and CDR2 SMNVEV (reference sequence). This CDR3 comprises 14 residues. DNA for the CDR3: TGTGCCAGCAGTTTGACGTGGCGCAATCAGCCCCAGCATTTT. This encodes CASSLTWRNQPQHF.

CDR3 coding DNA: TGTGCCAGTAGTGCGCATCAGGGGGGCTCCTACGAGCAGTACTTC. It yields the protein CASSAHQGGSYEQYF. V is TRBV19 and J is TRBJ2-7; weak D call: TRBD1 (7 bases). V was cut by 5 bases and J by 0 bases, with 14 bases left in between. CDR1 and CDR2 (germline): LNHDA, SQIVND (reference sequence). The CDR3 runs to 15 residues.

This rearrangement joins TRBV19 to TRBJ1-1; D unresolved. Germline V gene data show CDR1 as LNHDA and CDR2 as SQIVND (reference sequence). V dropped 4 bases and J dropped 8 bases, with 11 bases sitting between them. CDR3 length: 12 amino acids. The CDR3 nucleotides are TGTGCCAGTAGTAACCCGGGAGTAGAAGCTTTCTTT. Translating it yields CASSNPGVEAFF.

This clonotype came up a few times. The chain has TRBV11-3 and TRBJ2-1; 13 positions agree with TRBD2. Germline CDR1 reads SGHNT; CDR2 reads YENEEA. The trim removed 6 bases at V and 8 bases at J, leaving 7 bases unmatched. The CDR3 is 15 residues long. The CDR3: CASRVTSGRGYEQFF. The CDR3 nucleotides are TGTGCCAGCAGGGTTACTAGCGGGAGGGGGTATGAGCAGTTCTTC.

The chain joins TRBV7-9 to TRBJ2-1; 9 bases map to TRBD1. J lost 5 bases, V lost 3 bases, and 5 bases had no gene match. The CDR3 totals 15 residues. Germline-derived CDR1 and CDR2 are SEHNR and FQNEAQ (reference sequence). The CDR3 is CASSFWDRADNEQFF. CDR3 DNA: TGTGCCAGCAGCTTTTGGGACAGGGCGGACAATGAGCAGTTCTTC. The full variable domain, in which reference TRBV7-9 and TRBJ2-1 provide the parts outside the CDR3, is DTGVSQNPRHKITKRGQNVTFRCDPISEHNRLYWYRQTLGQGPEFLTYFQNEAQLEKSRLLSDRFSAERPKGSFSTLEIQRTEQGDSAMYLCASSFWDRADNEQFFGPGTRLTVL.

This clonotype was counted many times. The chain couples TRBV10-3 to TRBJ2-7, with 11 bases lining up with TRBD1. V was clipped by 6 bases and J by 5 bases; unmatched bases: 3. Germline V CDR1 and CDR2: ENHRY, SYGVKD. This CDR3 is 13 amino acids long. For the CDR3, the DNA is TGTGCCATCAGCGAGGGACAGGGGGACGAGCAGTACTTC. It is translated as CAISEGQGDEQYF.

This clonotype was seen ten or more times. The rearrangement links TRBV6-1 to TRBJ1-2; the match to TRBD1 covers 7 bases. The V gene's germline CDR1 is MNHNS and CDR2 SASEGT. This CDR3 spans 14 amino acids. Losses at the gene ends were 8 bases for V and 4 bases for J; bases not matched to a gene: 10. The CDR3 is CASRESGGIYGYTF. CDR3 sequence (DNA): TGTGCCAGCCGGGAGTCAGGGGGAATCTATGGCTACACCTTC.

The J gene is TRBJ1-2, the V gene TRBV5-1; unclear D gene. The V end lost 4 bases, the J end lost 7 bases, and 20 bases lay between the germline ends. The length of the CDR3 is 15 residues. In germline, CDR1 is SGHRS, CDR2 YFSETQ. The CDR3 DNA reads TGCGCCAGCAGCGCGCGTTCGGGTGAAGAGGCTGGCTACACCTTC. Translation gives CASSARSGEEAGYTF. Drawing the rest from reference TRBV5-1 and TRBJ1-2, the complete variable domain is KAGVTQTPRYLIKTRGQQVTLSCSPISGHRSVSWYQQTPGQGLQFLFEYFSETQRNKGNFPGRFSGRQFSNSRSEMNVSTLELGDSALYLCASSARSGEEAGYTFGSGTRLTVV.

The gene calls are TRBV28 and TRBJ2-2, with 11 bases lining up with TRBD1. The length of the CDR3 is 15 residues. Germline V CDR1 and CDR2: MDHEN, SYDVKM. The trim removed 3 bases at V and 10 bases at J, leaving 7 bases unmatched. CDR3 region: CASSLKRDRGEELFF. The CDR3 nucleotides read TGTGCCAGCAGTTTGAAACGGGACAGGGGGGAGGAGCTGTTTTTT.

The chain combines TRBV27 with TRBJ2-7, with TRBD2 matching over 8 bases. Trimming took 4 bases from V and 3 from J; bases not matched to a gene: 8. Germline V gives CDR1 MNHEY, CDR2 SMNVEV (reference sequence). The CDR3 runs 15 residues. As DNA, the CDR3 is TGTGCCAGCAGTTCACATATTAGCGGGGTCTACGAGCAGTACTTC. It codes for CASSSHISGVYEQYF.

This clonotype was observed at least ten times. The chain carries TRBV5-1 and TRBJ2-6; D remains unclear. The CDR3 contains 14 residues. The V gene's germline CDR1 is SGHRS and CDR2 YFSETQ. V lost 4 bases, J lost 0 bases, and 5 bases lay in between. The CDR3 coding sequence is TGCGCCAGCAGCAGCAGCTCTGGGGCCAACGTCCTGACTTTC. This translates into CASSSSSGANVLTF.

The rearrangement uses TRBV6-2 or TRBV6-3 and TRBJ2-7; weak D call: TRBD1 (6 bases). The CDR3 totals 14 residues. The V end was cut by 6 bases, the J end by 5 bases, with 17 bases between. Germline V gene data show CDR1 as MNHEY and CDR2 as SVGEGT. This CDR3 reads CASSPSRGPNEQYF. In nucleotides, the CDR3 is TGTGCCAGCAGCCCGTCCAGGGGACCCAACGAGCAGTACTTC.

This clonotype was counted many times. J is TRBJ2-1 and V is TRBV28, with 9 bases fitting TRBD1. The CDR3 is 15 amino acids. After removal of 4 bases from V and 7 bases from J, the junction contained 8 bases not matched to a gene. CDR1 MDHEN and CDR2 SYDVKM come from the germline V gene. The chain's CDR3 is CASSSQGTGMNEQFF. As DNA, the CDR3 is TGTGCCAGCAGTTCACAAGGGACAGGGATGAATGAGCAGTTCTTC.

Note on this clonotype: A much larger clone differs from this one at a single base, so this may be a read error. The chain combines TRBV12-3 or TRBV12-4 with TRBJ2-7, with TRBD1 matching 9 bases. V shed 4 bases and J 4 bases; nucleotides not matched to a gene: 11. CDR3 length: 16 amino acids. CDR3 loop: CASSSVTTGGRYEQYF. CDR3 bases: TGTGCCAGCAGTTCAGTCACAACAGGGGGCAGGTACGAGCAGTACTTC.

CDR3 in amino acids: CASSQDRGHVGDTQYF. In DNA, the CDR3 is TGCGCCAGCAGCCAAGATAGGGGTCATGTCGGGGATACGCAGTATTTT. The V call is TRBV4-3, the J call TRBJ2-3, with D possibly matching TRBD1 (5 bases). In germline, CDR1 is LGHNA, CDR2 YSLEER. This CDR3 contains 16 residues. V lost 0 bases to trimming and J lost 6 bases, with 16 bases between them.

This clonotype has ten or more counts. The genes are TRBV7-9 and TRBJ2-1, with no clear D. Germline V gives CDR1 SEHNR, CDR2 FQNEAQ (reference sequence). Trimming shortened V by 4 bases and J by 2 bases, and 12 bases separated the two germline ends. The CDR3 has 15 amino acids. The CDR3 loop is CASSSHSYTYNEQFF. The DNA of the CDR3 is TGTGCCAGCAGCTCGCACAGTTATACCTACAATGAGCAGTTCTTC.